The 7 T cell receptor beta chains presented below share a single source sample, sequenced in a study of shared clonotypes between healthy human individuals. Clones were read by immunoSEQ multiplex PCR, and TCRdb kept only the in-frame ones, dropping some. The sample includes 950,000 to 1,100,000 clones, under 80% of them seen just once. Sample: memory CD4+ T cells sorted from blood. Indicated subset: CD45RA-negative fraction. These receptors originate from a man between 18 and 35 years old in good health.

This clone appeared once. The chain is built from TRBV5-1 and TRBJ1-1, with 11 bases fitting TRBD1. In germline, CDR1 is SGHRS, CDR2 YFSETQ. The CDR3 covers 17 residues. Trimming removed 3 bases from V and 0 bases from J; junction bases left unmatched: 7. The CDR3, as DNA: TGCGCCAGCAGCTCTGGACAGGGGGCTTTTATGAACACTGAAGCTTTCTTT. As protein: CASSSGQGAFMNTEAFF.

J is TRBJ2-5 and V is TRBV6-5; D might be TRBD2 (6 bases). The germline V gene encodes CDR1 MNHEY and CDR2 SVGAGI. CDR3 length: 14 residues. Trimming stripped 1 base from V and 2 bases from J, with 8 bases between. The CDR3 coding sequence is TGTGCCAGCAGTTACTTCGGGAGTCAAGAGACCCAGTACTTC. This codes for CASSYFGSQETQYF.

The J gene is TRBJ1-3, the V gene TRBV5-1; D is ambiguous. With 0 bases removed from V and 3 bases from J, the gap between germline ends came to 10 bases. The CDR3 spans 15 residues. Germline lookup yields CDR1 SGHRS and CDR2 YFSETQ. CDR3 sequence reads: CASSLGGGGGNTIYF. The DNA for the CDR3 is TGCGCCAGCAGCTTGGGTGGAGGTGGTGGAAACACCATATATTTT.

The chain employs TRBV28 and TRBJ2-3; no clear D. The CDR3 runs to 14 residues. Trimming pared 1 base from V and 4 bases from J, leaving 9 bases between. The germline V gene encodes CDR1 MDHEN and CDR2 SYDVKM. The CDR3 loop reads CASSLSQMADTQYF. The CDR3 region has the DNA TGTGCCAGCAGTTTATCTCAAATGGCAGATACGCAGTATTTT.

The rearrangement joins TRBV9 to TRBJ1-4, with 9 bases aligning to TRBD1. J lost 8 bases, V lost 3 bases, and 8 bases had no gene match. The V gene's germline CDR1 is SGDLS and CDR2 YYNGEE. The CDR3 consists of 15 residues. In DNA, the CDR3 is TGTGCCAGCAGCGGACCACAGGGGGCAGGGGAAAAACTGTTTTTT. It codes for CASSGPQGAGEKLFF.

This clone appeared a few times. V gene TRBV7-9 combines with J gene TRBJ2-3; D perhaps matches TRBD2 (6 bases). Germline V gene lookup returns CDR1 SEHNR and CDR2 FQNEAQ (reference sequence). V dropped 4 bases and J dropped 3 bases, with 14 bases sitting between them. This CDR3 has 15 amino acids. CDR3 amino acids: CASSSRLEATDTQYF. For the CDR3, the DNA is TGTGCCAGCAGCTCAAGACTAGAGGCAACAGATACGCAGTATTTT.

The CDR3 bases are TGTGCCAGCAGCTCCCACGCGGTTAACAATGAGCAGTTCTTC. Translating gives CASSSHAVNNEQFF. The V call is TRBV9, the J call TRBJ2-1; unclear D gene. The CDR3 has 14 residues. The V gene's germline CDR1 is SGDLS and CDR2 YYNGEE. Trimming shortened V by 4 bases and J by 5 bases, and 13 bases separated the two germline ends.